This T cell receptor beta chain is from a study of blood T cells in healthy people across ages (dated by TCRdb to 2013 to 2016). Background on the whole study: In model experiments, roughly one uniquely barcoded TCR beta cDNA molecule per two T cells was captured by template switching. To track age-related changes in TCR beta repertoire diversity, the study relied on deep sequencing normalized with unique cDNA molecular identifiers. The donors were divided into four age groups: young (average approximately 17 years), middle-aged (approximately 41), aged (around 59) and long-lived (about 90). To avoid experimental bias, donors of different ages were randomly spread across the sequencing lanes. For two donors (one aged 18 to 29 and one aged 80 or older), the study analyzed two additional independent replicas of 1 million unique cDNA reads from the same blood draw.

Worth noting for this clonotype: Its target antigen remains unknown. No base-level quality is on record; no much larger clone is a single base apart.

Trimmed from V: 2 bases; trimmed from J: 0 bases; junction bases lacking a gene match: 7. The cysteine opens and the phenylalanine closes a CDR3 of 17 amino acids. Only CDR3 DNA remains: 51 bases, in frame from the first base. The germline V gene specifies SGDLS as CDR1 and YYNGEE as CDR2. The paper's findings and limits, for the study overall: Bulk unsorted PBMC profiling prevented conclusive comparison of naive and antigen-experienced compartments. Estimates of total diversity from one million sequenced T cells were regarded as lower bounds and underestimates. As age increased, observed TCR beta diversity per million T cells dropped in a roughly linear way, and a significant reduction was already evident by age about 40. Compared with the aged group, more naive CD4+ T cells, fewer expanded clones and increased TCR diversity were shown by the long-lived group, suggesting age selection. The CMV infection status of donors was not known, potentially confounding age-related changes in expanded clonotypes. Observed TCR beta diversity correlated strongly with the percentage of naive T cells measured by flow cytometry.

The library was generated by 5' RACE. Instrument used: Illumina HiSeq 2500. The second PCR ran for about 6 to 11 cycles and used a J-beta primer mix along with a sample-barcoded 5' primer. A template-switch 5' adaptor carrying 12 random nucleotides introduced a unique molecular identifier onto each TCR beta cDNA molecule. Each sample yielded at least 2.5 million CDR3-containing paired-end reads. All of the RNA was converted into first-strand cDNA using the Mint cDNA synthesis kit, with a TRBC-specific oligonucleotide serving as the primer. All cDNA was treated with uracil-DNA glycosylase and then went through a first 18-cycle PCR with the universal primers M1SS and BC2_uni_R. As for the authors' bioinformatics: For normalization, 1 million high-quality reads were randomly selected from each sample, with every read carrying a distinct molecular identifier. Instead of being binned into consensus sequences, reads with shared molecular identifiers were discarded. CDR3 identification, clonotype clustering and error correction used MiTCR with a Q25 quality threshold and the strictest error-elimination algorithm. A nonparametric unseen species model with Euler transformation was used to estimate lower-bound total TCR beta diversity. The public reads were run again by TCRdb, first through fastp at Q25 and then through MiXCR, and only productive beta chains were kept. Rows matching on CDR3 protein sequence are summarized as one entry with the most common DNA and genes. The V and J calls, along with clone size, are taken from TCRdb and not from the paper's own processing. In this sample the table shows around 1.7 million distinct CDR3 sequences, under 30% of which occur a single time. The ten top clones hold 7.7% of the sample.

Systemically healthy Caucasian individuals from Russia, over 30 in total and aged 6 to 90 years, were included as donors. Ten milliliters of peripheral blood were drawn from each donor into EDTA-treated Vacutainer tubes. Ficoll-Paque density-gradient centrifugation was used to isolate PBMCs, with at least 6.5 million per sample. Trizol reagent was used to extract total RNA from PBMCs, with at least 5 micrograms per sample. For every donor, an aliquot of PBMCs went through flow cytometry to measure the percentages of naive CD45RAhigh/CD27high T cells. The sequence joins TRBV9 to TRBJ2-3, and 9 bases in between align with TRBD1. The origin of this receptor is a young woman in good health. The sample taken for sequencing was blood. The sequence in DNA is TGTGCCAGCAGCGTGGGGGAGACAGGGGGGAGCACAGATACGCAGTATTTT. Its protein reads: CASSVGETGGSTDTQYF.